The 15 T cell receptor beta chains below come from one sample, sequenced in a study of T cell responses to AZD1222 COVID-19 vaccine. The data were produced by immunoSEQ multiplex PCR, yet TCRdb's version contains in-frame clones alone and is incomplete. Among about 130,000 clones listed, about nine tenths were seen once. Here the sequenced sample was peripheral blood, taken on day 0 of AZD1222 vaccination. The origin of the receptors is an adult in good health.

This chain uses TRBV3-1 (or the pseudogene TRBV3-2) with TRBJ1-1; D unresolved. The CDR3 is 13 amino acids. The V end was cut by 0 bases, the J end by 5 bases, with 7 bases between. Germline V gives CDR1 LGHDT, CDR2 YNNKEL (reference sequence). CDR3 amino acids: CASSQDSRTEAFF. Written as DNA, the CDR3 is TGTGCCAGCAGCCAAGATAGTCGGACTGAAGCTTTCTTT.

The chain combines TRBV27 with TRBJ2-1; 10 bases fit TRBD1. This CDR3 is 14 amino acids long. Unmatched junction bases numbered 4, after V lost 9 bases and J lost 2 bases. CDR1 and CDR2 from the germline V gene are MNHEY and SMNVEV (reference sequence). Here the CDR3 DNA reads TGTGCCAGTCAGACAGGGGGCGCCTACAATGAGCAGTTCTTC. Its translation is CASQTGGAYNEQFF.

The gene calls are TRBV11-2 and TRBJ2-3; D unresolved. CDR1 and CDR2 (germline): SGHAT, FQNNGV. The germline V and J ends were trimmed by 5 bases and 4 bases, with 16 bases remaining between them. This CDR3 comprises 15 residues. In nucleotides, the CDR3 is TGTGCCAGCAGCCGAAGGAGAATGAGTTCAGATACGCAGTATTTT. The encoded protein is CASSRRRMSSDTQYF.

This chain joins TRBV5-6 and TRBJ2-4; D uncertain. The germline V gene has CDR1 SGHDT and CDR2 YYEEEE. Trimming took 4 bases from V and 4 from J, leaving 15 bases between them. The CDR3 length is 15 residues. CDR3 protein: CASSLGRYSKNIQYF. The CDR3 DNA reads TGTGCCAGCAGCCTCGGACGGTACTCGAAAAACATTCAGTACTTC.

V is TRBV30 and J is TRBJ2-7, with D uncertain. The CDR3 sequence is 11 residues long. The ends were cut back, 5 bases at V and 6 bases at J, with 11 bases in the middle. Per germline, CDR1 GTSNPN and CDR2 SVGIG (reference sequence). The CDR3 sequence: CAWGSVSEQYF. CDR3 DNA sequence: TGTGCCTGGGGGTCCGTAAGCGAGCAGTACTTC.

This chain joins TRBV27 and TRBJ2-7; maybe TRBD1 (6 bases). CDR1 and CDR2 (germline): MNHEY, SMNVEV (reference sequence). The CDR3 is 16 amino acids. Trimming stripped 4 bases from V and 0 bases from J, with 16 bases between. CDR3 residues: CASSSLQGSDSYEQYF. The CDR3 DNA is TGTGCCAGCAGTTCACTCCAGGGGTCCGACTCCTACGAGCAGTACTTC.

The chain uses TRBV6-2 or TRBV6-3 and TRBJ2-5; D gene ambiguous. V lost 2 bases and J 5 bases, leaving 3 bases between the germline ends. CDR1 is MNHEY, CDR2 SVGEGT, per germline. The CDR3 runs 11 residues. Written as DNA, the CDR3 is TGTGCCAGCAGTTACCCGGAGACCCAGTACTTC. It codes for CASSYPETQYF.

The gene calls are TRBV5-6 and TRBJ2-5; no definite D call. CDR3 length: 13 residues. Trimming removed 4 bases at V and 1 base at J, with 8 bases between. Germline V gene lookup returns CDR1 SGHDT and CDR2 YYEEEE. DNA for the CDR3: TGTGCCAGCAGCACACAGTCCCAAGAGACCCAGTACTTC. It codes for CASSTQSQETQYF.

The chain is built from TRBV19 and TRBJ2-4; TRBD1 agrees at 7 bases. There are 16 residues in the CDR3. CDR1 is LNHDA, CDR2 SQIVND, per germline (reference sequence). Trimming took 5 bases from V and 0 from J; bases not matched to a gene: 7. The DNA for the CDR3 is TGTGCCAGTAGTTCCGGACAGGCGCCAGCCAAAAACATTCAGTACTTC. Amino acid sequence: CASSSGQAPAKNIQYF. The full variable domain, its missing parts supplied by reference TRBV19 and TRBJ2-4, is DGGITQSPKYLFRKEGQNVTLSCEQNLNHDAMYWYRQDPGQGLRLIYYSQIVNDFQKGDIAEGYSVSREKKESFPLTVTSAQKNPTAFYLCASSSGQAPAKNIQYFGAGTRLSVL.

This rearrangement joins TRBV11-3 to TRBJ1-5; a possible D gene is TRBD1 (6 bases). The V end was cut by 0 bases, the J end by 3 bases, with 15 bases between. The CDR3 sequence is 17 residues long. In germline, CDR1 is SGHNT, CDR2 YENEEA. CDR3 protein: CASSLDRNRETNQPQHF. The CDR3 nucleotides are TGTGCCAGCAGCTTAGATCGAAACAGGGAAACCAATCAGCCCCAGCATTTT.

The rearrangement uses TRBV12-3 or TRBV12-4 and TRBJ1-4, with D hard to call. V gave up 2 bases and J gave up 7 bases, with 5 bases separating them. The CDR3 sequence is 12 residues long. CDR3 protein: CASSLIGEKLFF. CDR3 sequence (DNA): TGTGCCAGCAGTTTAATAGGTGAAAAACTGTTTTTT.

The chain joins TRBV3-1 (or the pseudogene TRBV3-2) to TRBJ1-1; no firm D call. This CDR3 is built from 15 residues. Trimming removed 3 bases from V and 4 bases from J, with 15 bases in between. Germline V gives CDR1 LGHDT, CDR2 YNNKEL (reference sequence). The CDR3 DNA sequence: TGTGCCAGCAGCCATGAACGGGGTTCTTTCACTGAAGCTTTCTTT. Protein sequence: CASSHERGSFTEAFF.

The chain couples TRBV28 to TRBJ2-7; D gene unclear. There are 14 residues in the CDR3. Trimming took 3 bases from V and 4 from J, leaving 13 bases between them. Looked up from germline, CDR1 is MDHEN and CDR2 is SYDVKM. DNA of the CDR3: TGTGCCAGCAGTTTGAGAAGTACTACTTACGAGCAGTACTTC. It encodes CASSLRSTTYEQYF.

The chain employs TRBV6-5 and TRBJ1-2; D remains unclear. V was shortened by 1 base and J by 4 bases, with 13 bases between the two germline ends. Germline V CDR1 and CDR2: MNHEY, SVGAGI. This CDR3 contains 15 residues. The CDR3 bases are TGTGCCAGCAGTTACTTCGGTGAGGGTAGCTATGGCTACACCTTC. As protein: CASSYFGEGSYGYTF.

This chain joins TRBV14 and TRBJ1-2, with 8 bases matching TRBD1. Trimming cost V 4 bases and J 3 bases; bases outside gene matches: 7. Germline CDR1 and CDR2: SGHDN and FVKESK. The CDR3 length is 15 residues. The CDR3: CASSPWTGFDYGYTF. DNA of the CDR3: TGTGCCAGCAGCCCTTGGACAGGGTTTGACTATGGCTACACCTTC.